A selection of T cell receptor beta chains follows, all from one sample in a study of Ad26.COV2.S vaccination and SARS-CoV-2 variants. TCRdb's copy holds only in-frame clones and misses some; the assay was immunoSEQ multiplex PCR. The sample lists hundreds of thousands of clones; roughly 89% were seen once. The specimen comprised peripheral blood, sampled in a trial of Ad26.COV2.S vaccine versus placebo. These receptors all come from a person between 18 and 65 years old who received the Ad26.COV2.S COVID-19 vaccine or a placebo. Each CDR3 is given with its conserved first and last residue. Each record gives: clone size, J gene, V gene, CDR3 protein. Only some rows state a clone size, as once, few, many or a class for expanded clones.

abundance: NA; j_gene: TRBJ2-2; v_gene: TRBV6-5; CDR3aa: CASSTRSGYTGELFF
abundance: once; j_gene: TRBJ1-5; v_gene: TRBV28; CDR3aa: CASSSTPDQPQHF
abundance: NA; j_gene: TRBJ1-3; v_gene: TRBV5-1; CDR3aa: CASSLALRNSGNTIYF
abundance: NA; j_gene: TRBJ2-7; v_gene: TRBV4-3; CDR3aa: CASSQGWGYEQYF
abundance: NA; j_gene: TRBJ2-3; v_gene: TRBV4-1; CDR3aa: CASSQAARTDTQYF
abundance: few; j_gene: TRBJ2-2; v_gene: TRBV5-4; CDR3aa: CASSPDNKYTGELFF
abundance: NA; j_gene: TRBJ1-2; v_gene: TRBV29-1; CDR3aa: CSVGVGYTF
abundance: NA; j_gene: TRBJ1-3; v_gene: TRBV7-9; CDR3aa: CASSLGGRGGNTIYF
abundance: NA; j_gene: TRBJ2-7; v_gene: TRBV4-3; CDR3aa: CASSERGALHEQYF
abundance: NA; j_gene: TRBJ2-1; v_gene: TRBV6-2/TRBV6-3; CDR3aa: CASSKSGLEYNEQFF
abundance: NA; j_gene: TRBJ2-3; v_gene: TRBV11-2; CDR3aa: CASSLGGGGRTDTQYF
abundance: NA; j_gene: TRBJ1-1; v_gene: TRBV2; CDR3aa: CASSARTRGTEAFF
abundance: NA; j_gene: TRBJ1-6; v_gene: TRBV6-1; CDR3aa: CASSESVSPLHF
abundance: NA; j_gene: TRBJ1-5; v_gene: TRBV18; CDR3aa: CASSHTRTGQQPQHF
abundance: NA; j_gene: TRBJ1-1; v_gene: TRBV4-3; CDR3aa: CASSQDVYRDREAFF
abundance: NA; j_gene: TRBJ1-4; v_gene: TRBV10-3; CDR3aa: CAISESRQGASEKLFF
abundance: NA; j_gene: TRBJ1-1; v_gene: TRBV6-5; CDR3aa: CASNSRPGVPAFF
abundance: NA; j_gene: TRBJ1-2; v_gene: TRBV7-2; CDR3aa: CASSLARGYYGYTF
abundance: NA; j_gene: TRBJ2-5; v_gene: TRBV11-2; CDR3aa: CASSLGSGANQETQYF
abundance: NA; j_gene: TRBJ2-1; v_gene: TRBV14; CDR3aa: CASSQEAGTSGDYNEQFF
abundance: NA; j_gene: TRBJ1-1; v_gene: TRBV2; CDR3aa: CASSGQASRDTEAFF
abundance: NA; j_gene: TRBJ2-1; v_gene: TRBV29-1; CDR3aa: CSARGSLLYNEQFF
abundance: NA; j_gene: TRBJ2-5; v_gene: TRBV15; CDR3aa: CATSSLTSGGVETQYF
abundance: NA; j_gene: TRBJ2-3; v_gene: TRBV28; CDR3aa: CASSSQGWQGAFGTDTQYF
abundance: NA; j_gene: TRBJ2-3; v_gene: TRBV5-1; CDR3aa: CASSLGPPVTDTQYF
abundance: few; j_gene: TRBJ2-5; v_gene: TRBV28; CDR3aa: CASSLLAGGEETQYF
abundance: NA; j_gene: TRBJ1-4; v_gene: TRBV5-1; CDR3aa: CASSYRDRGDEKLFF
abundance: few; j_gene: TRBJ1-5; v_gene: TRBV20-1; CDR3aa: CSASEGGSNQPQHF
abundance: NA; j_gene: TRBJ2-3; v_gene: TRBV24-1; CDR3aa: CATSDFFDSTDTQYF